These 4 T cell receptor beta chains came from one sample sequenced in a study of blood T cell repertoires in COVID-19. Profiled with immunoSEQ multiplex PCR; TCRdb holds only in-frame clones, not every one. This table holds more than 50,000 clones, nearly 90% found once. Sequenced material: peripheral blood. The source of these receptors is a man in his 60s with active COVID-19.

V gene TRBV20-1 combines with J gene TRBJ2-7; D is possibly TRBD1 (6 bases). The V end lost 3 bases, the J end lost 4 bases, and 16 bases lay between the germline ends. The CDR3 totals 14 residues. Germline CDR1 DFQATT, CDR2 SNEGSKA (reference sequence). CDR3 DNA: TGCAGTGCTAGTATTCAGGACAGACGTTACGAGCAGTACTTC. It translates to CSASIQDRRYEQYF.

The chain employs TRBV6-6 and TRBJ1-5, with 8 bases lining up with TRBD1. CDR1 and CDR2 (germline): MNHNY, SVGAGI (reference sequence). The J segment lost 7 bases and the V segment lost 5 bases, leaving 16 bases of the junction unmatched. The CDR3 is 17 amino acids. The CDR3 sequence is CASSPTGTGYYPQPQHF. DNA of the CDR3: TGTGCCAGCAGTCCCACCGGGACAGGCTATTACCCCCAGCCCCAGCATTTT.

V and J are TRBV4-2 and TRBJ2-7; 12 nucleotides match TRBD2. CDR1 is LGHNA, CDR2 YNFKEQ, per germline. V dropped 4 bases and J dropped 0; count of bases not matched to a gene: 1. The CDR3 runs 15 residues. The CDR3 nucleotides are TGTGCCAGCAGCCCGACTAGCGGGAGCTCCTACGAGCAGTACTTC. Translated, it gives CASSPTSGSSYEQYF.

This clone was counted only a few times. This chain links TRBV30 with TRBJ2-1; a weak D match, TRBD2 (5 bases). Germline assignment: CDR1 GTSNPN and CDR2 SVGIG (reference sequence). V lost 1 base to trimming and J lost 1 base, with 8 bases between them. This CDR3 is 14 amino acids long. CDR3 loop: CAWSGLTSYNEQFF. The CDR3 DNA follows: TGTGCCTGGAGTGGACTAACTTCCTACAATGAGCAGTTCTTC.